The 10 T cell receptor beta chains reported below all come from one sample, sequenced in a study of human T cells and chemical hapten exposure. The time point was: pre-sensitization, week 0. This sample's treatment: therapeutic diphenylcyclopropenone sensitization with weekly scalp DPC. RNA extraction used unfractionated whole blood as the source of total RNA. TCRdb reprocessed the RACE reads with MiXCR, giving one entry per CDR3 protein. This table holds approximately 50,000 distinct CDR3 sequences, 9.6% found once. Sample: whole blood, taken in connection with sensitization to the hapten diphenylcyclopropenone (DPC). The receptors were gathered from a woman younger than 45 with alopecia areata. Some clones in this sample may be carry-over from other donors' samples.

The genes are TRBV5-1 and TRBJ2-3; D perhaps matches TRBD2 (6 bases). In germline, CDR1 is SGHRS, CDR2 YFSETQ. This CDR3 contains 13 residues. V was pared by 5 bases and J by 9 bases, with 16 bases between. The DNA of the CDR3 is TGCGCCAGCAGAGGGACTGACGGGGCCACGCAGTATTTT. Its translation: CASRGTDGATQYF.

This clonotype was seen more than once but under ten times. The chain is built from TRBV7-2 and TRBJ2-2, with D possibly matching TRBD2 (6 bases). CDR1 is SGHTA and CDR2 is FQGNSA in the germline V gene. The CDR3 is 15 residues long. V lost 6 bases, J lost 7 bases, and 18 bases lay in between. CDR3 in DNA: TGTGCCAGCAGTCGGAGGGAGAAGGATTTCGGGGAGCTGTTTTTT. It translates to CASSRREKDFGELFF.

This clonotype occurred a few times. The rearrangement links TRBV7-9 to TRBJ1-5; D gene ambiguous. Germline CDR1 SEHNR, CDR2 FQNEAQ (reference sequence). This CDR3 comprises 12 residues. V was pared by 5 bases and J by 8 bases, with 10 bases between. The CDR3 DNA is TGTGCCAGCAGCGCTCCGCTGGAGCCCCAGCATTTT. It encodes CASSAPLEPQHF. The full variable domain, with the rest looked up from reference TRBV7-9 and TRBJ1-5, is DTGVSQNPRHKITKRGQNVTFRCDPISEHNRLYWYRQTLGQGPEFLTYFQNEAQLEKSRLLSDRFSAERPKGSFSTLEIQRTEQGDSAMYLCASSAPLEPQHFGDGTRLSIL.

This clonotype was counted between two and nine times. The chain is built from TRBV6-6 and TRBJ2-1; D uncertain. Germline values: CDR1 MNHNY, CDR2 SVGAGI (reference sequence). Trimming stripped 7 bases from V and 3 bases from J, with 10 bases between. This CDR3 is 13 amino acids long. The CDR3 loop is CASTLGCYNEQFF. The CDR3 DNA sequence: TGTGCCAGCACACTCGGGTGCTACAATGAGCAGTTCTTC.

Many counts were recorded for this clonotype. This sequence joins TRBV5-6 and TRBJ2-3; 11 bases map to TRBD2. CDR1 and CDR2 from the germline V gene are SGHDT and YYEEEE. The CDR3 contains 16 residues. J lost 6 bases, V lost 4 bases, and 10 bases had no gene match. The CDR3 DNA follows: TGTGCCAGCAGCAGTCTACTAGCGGGGGCCGGGGATACGCAGTATTTT. Encoded protein: CASSSLLAGAGDTQYF.

This clonotype was seen more than once but under ten times. This rearrangement joins TRBV20-1 to TRBJ1-2; D unresolved. The CDR3 is 14 amino acids. Looked up from germline, CDR1 is DFQATT and CDR2 is SNEGSKA (reference sequence). Between the trimmed V and J ends, which lost 0 bases and 4 bases, there was a span of 12 bases. CDR3 loop: CSAREHWGTYGYTF. The CDR3 nucleotides read TGCAGTGCTAGAGAACATTGGGGTACCTATGGCTACACCTTC.

The table lists this clonotype with a few counts. The chain has TRBV7-3 and TRBJ2-3; 8 bases agree with TRBD2. The CDR3 sequence is 17 residues long. The ends lost 5 bases at V and 0 bases at J; junction bases unmatched: 10. Germline CDR1 is SGHTA and CDR2 is FQGTGA. In DNA form, the CDR3 reads TGTGCCAGCAGCCCCTTCGGACTAGCCAGAAGCACAGATACGCAGTATTTT. It translates to CASSPFGLARSTDTQYF. The full variable domain, rest sourced from reference TRBV7-3 and TRBJ2-3, is GAGVSQTPSNKVTEKGKYVELRCDPISGHTALYWYRQSLGQGPEFLIYFQGTGAADDSGLPNDRFFAVRPEGSVSTLKIQRTERGDSAVYLCASSPFGLARSTDTQYFGPGTRLTVL.

The chain is built from TRBV7-2 and TRBJ2-1, with D unclear. The germline V and J ends were trimmed by 5 bases and 3 bases, with 11 bases remaining between them. This CDR3 comprises 14 residues. CDR1 and CDR2 from the germline V gene are SGHTA and FQGNSA. The CDR3 nucleotides are TGTGCCAGCAGCCCCCGGGTCGGCTACAATGAGCAGTTCTTC. The encoded protein is CASSPRVGYNEQFF.

This clonotype was seen a few times. This chain uses TRBV7-8 with TRBJ1-4; TRBD1 aligns across 7 bases. The CDR3 loop spans 17 amino acids. Germline trimming cut 1 base from V and 0 bases from J; bases unmatched to any gene: 5. Germline values: CDR1 SGHVS, CDR2 FQNEAQ. The CDR3 loop reads CASSLVNRGATNEKLFF. The DNA for the CDR3 is TGTGCCAGCAGCTTAGTTAACAGGGGAGCAACTAATGAAAAACTGTTTTTT.

The chain uses TRBV29-1 and TRBJ1-1; D is ambiguous. The V end lost 4 bases, the J end lost 4 bases, and 16 bases lay between the germline ends. CDR1 and CDR2 from the germline V gene are SQVTM and ANQGSEA. The CDR3 totals 14 residues. The CDR3 here is CSVALTGFVTEAFF. DNA for the CDR3: TGCAGCGTTGCCCTTACGGGGTTTGTCACTGAAGCTTTCTTT.